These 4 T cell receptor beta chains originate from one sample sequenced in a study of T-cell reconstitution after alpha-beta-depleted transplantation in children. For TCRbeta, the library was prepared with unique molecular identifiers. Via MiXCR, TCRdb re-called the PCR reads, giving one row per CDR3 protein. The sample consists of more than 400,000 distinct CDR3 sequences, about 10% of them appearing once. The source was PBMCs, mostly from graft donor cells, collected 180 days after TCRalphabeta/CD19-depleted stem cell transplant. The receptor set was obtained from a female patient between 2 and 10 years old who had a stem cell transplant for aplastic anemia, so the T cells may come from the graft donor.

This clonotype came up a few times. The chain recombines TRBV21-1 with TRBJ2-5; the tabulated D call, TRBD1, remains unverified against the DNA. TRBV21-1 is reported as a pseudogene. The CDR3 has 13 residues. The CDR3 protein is CASSNEAPGAQYF. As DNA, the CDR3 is TGTGCCAGCAGCAACGAGGCGCCGGGGGCCCAGTACTTC.

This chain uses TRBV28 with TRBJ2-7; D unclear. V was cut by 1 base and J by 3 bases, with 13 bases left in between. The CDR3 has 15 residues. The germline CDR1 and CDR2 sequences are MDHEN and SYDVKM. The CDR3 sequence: CASSLSGRMLYEQYF. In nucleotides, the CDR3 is TGTGCCAGCAGTTTATCCGGCCGAATGCTCTACGAGCAGTACTTC.

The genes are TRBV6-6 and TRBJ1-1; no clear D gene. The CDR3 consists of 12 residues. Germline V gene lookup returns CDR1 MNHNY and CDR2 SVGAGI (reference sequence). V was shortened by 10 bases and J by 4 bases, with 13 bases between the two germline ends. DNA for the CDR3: TGTGCCACTTCGGGCCACCCCACTGAAGCTTTCTTT. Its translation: CATSGHPTEAFF.

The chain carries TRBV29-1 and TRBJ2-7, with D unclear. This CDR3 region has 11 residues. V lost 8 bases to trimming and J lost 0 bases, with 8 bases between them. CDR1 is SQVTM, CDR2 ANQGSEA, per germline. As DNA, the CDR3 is TGCAGCATAAGTATCTCCTACGAGCAGTACTTC. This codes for CSISISYEQYF.